This T cell receptor beta chain originates from a study of blood T cell repertoires in COVID-19. Profiled with immunoSEQ multiplex PCR; TCRdb holds only in-frame clones, not every one. This sample yields about 210,000 clones, of which around 85% are seen a single time; approximately 0.7% belongs to the top ten. The CDR3 has 14 residues. Germline CDR1 and CDR2: MNHEY and SVGEGT. V was clipped by 4 bases and J by 11 bases, with 15 bases between them. The chain uses TRBV6-2 or TRBV6-3 and TRBJ1-6; perhaps TRBD1 as D (6 bases). Sample: peripheral blood. This clonotype was obtained from a middle-aged man with acute or convalescent COVID-19. DNA for the CDR3: TGTGCCAGCAGTTCACCGCAGGGGTCGGCACCCCTCCACTTT. Its translation is CASSSPQGSAPLHF.